Presented here are 30 T cell receptor beta chains from one specimen sequenced in a study of PD-1 blockade in classical Hodgkin lymphoma. Exposure to brentuximab vedotin varied, and each patient had relapsed following autologous stem cell transplantation. Assay: immunoSEQ multiplex PCR; the TCRdb copy retains only in-frame clones and omits some. The repertoire consists of approximately 34,000 clones, with around 80% occurring once and the leading ten covering 16%. Sequencing used peripheral blood mononuclear cells (PBMCs), obtained before the second cycle of nivolumab. These receptors were taken from a human donor with classical Hodgkin lymphoma.

The chain is built from TRBV4-3 and TRBJ1-2, with 8 bases that match TRBD1. Germline V lookup: CDR1 LGHNA, CDR2 YSLEER. V gave up 4 bases and J gave up 5 bases; unmatched junction bases: 9. The CDR3 covers 15 residues. The CDR3 DNA is TGCGCCAGCAGCCCAGTGGACAGGGAGAGGTATGGCTACACCTTC. Amino acid sequence: CASSPVDRERYGYTF.

The rearrangement joins TRBV15 to TRBJ2-5; TRBD2 matches at 14 bases. The CDR3 has 16 residues. V lost 1 base to trimming and J lost 4 bases; unmatched junction nucleotides: 2. Germline assignment: CDR1 LNHNV and CDR2 YYDKDF (reference sequence). The CDR3 loop is CATSRGLAGGRETQYF. The CDR3 region has the DNA TGTGCCACCAGCAGAGGACTAGCGGGGGGGCGAGAGACCCAGTACTTC.

The V gene is TRBV15, the J gene TRBJ2-3; 7 nucleotides line up with TRBD1. This CDR3 comprises 16 residues. Germline V CDR1 and CDR2: LNHNV, YYDKDF (reference sequence). The junction had 6 bases not matched to a gene; V was cut back by 0 bases and J by 3 bases. CDR3 residues: CATSRDFAQGTDTQYF. The CDR3 DNA follows: TGTGCCACCAGCAGAGACTTCGCACAGGGGACAGATACGCAGTATTTT.

V gene TRBV7-8 combines with J gene TRBJ2-5, with D possibly TRBD1 on 6 matching bases. The CDR3 spans 16 residues. Trimming pared 2 bases from V and 4 bases from J, leaving 17 bases between. The germline V gene encodes CDR1 SGHVS and CDR2 FQNEAQ. Written as DNA, the CDR3 is TGTGCCAGCAGCTTAAGACGTGGCAGGGGCACAGAGACCCAGTACTTC. It specifies CASSLRRGRGTETQYF. Filled out from reference TRBV7-8 and TRBJ2-5, the complete variable domain reads GAGVSQSPRYKVAKRGQDVALRCDPISGHVSLFWYQQALGQGPEFLTYFQNEAQLDKSGLPSDRFFAERPEGSVSTLKIQRTQQEDSAVYLCASSLRRGRGTETQYFGPGTRLLVL.

This chain links TRBV27 with TRBJ1-2; TRBD1 aligns across 7 bases. CDR1 and CDR2 (germline): MNHEY, SMNVEV (reference sequence). The J segment lost 7 bases and the V segment lost 4 bases, leaving 12 bases of the junction unmatched. The CDR3 is 15 amino acids. CDR3 in DNA: TGTGCCAGCAGTTCCTCAGGGGGTGGAATTCGTGGCTACACCTTC. Translated: CASSSSGGGIRGYTF.

This clone was counted only a few times. This chain uses TRBV25-1 with TRBJ2-2; TRBD1 is a possible D gene (6 bases). Per the germline V gene, CDR1 is MGHDK and CDR2 is SYGVNS. V lost 4 bases and J 3 bases, leaving 9 bases between the germline ends. This CDR3 contains 14 residues. CDR3 sequence (DNA): TGTGCCAGCAGTGGAGCAGGGGACACCGGGGAGCTGTTTTTT. It encodes CASSGAGDTGELFF. Variable domain in full (rest from reference TRBV25-1 and TRBJ2-2): EADIYQTPRYLVIGTGKKITLECSQTMGHDKMYWYQQDPGMELHLIHYSYGVNSTEKGDLSSESTVSRIRTEHFPLTLESARPSHTSQYLCASSGAGDTGELFFGEGSRLTVL.

The rearrangement uses TRBV7-3 and TRBJ2-7; no clear D. The V gene's germline CDR1 is SGHTA and CDR2 FQGTGA. There are 13 residues in the CDR3. Trimming pared 3 bases from V and 3 bases from J, leaving 9 bases between. The CDR3 reads CASSFPSLYEQYF. The DNA of the CDR3 is TGTGCCAGCAGCTTCCCCAGCCTCTACGAGCAGTACTTC.

The rearrangement joins TRBV27 to TRBJ2-7; D is uncertain. Germline lookup yields CDR1 MNHEY and CDR2 SMNVEV (reference sequence). Trimming took 5 bases from V and 2 from J, leaving 10 bases between them. The CDR3 loop spans 13 amino acids. CDR3 residues: CASSNGGPYEQYF. In DNA form, the CDR3 reads TGTGCCAGCAGTAACGGCGGACCCTACGAGCAGTACTTC.

This clone was seen only once. The chain is built from TRBV6-5 and TRBJ2-3, with no clear D. Trimming pared 6 bases from V and 1 base from J, leaving 11 bases between. From germline, CDR1 is MNHEY and CDR2 SVGAGI. The CDR3 sequence is 14 residues long. Here the CDR3 DNA reads TGTGCCAGCAGGTCACGGGTCGGCACAGATACGCAGTATTTT. Its translation: CASRSRVGTDTQYF.

In nucleotides, the CDR3 is TGTGCCAGCAGCTCCCAAGCGGGGGGGCGAAGGCAGTATTTT. Its translation: CASSSQAGGRRQYF. V usage is TRBV7-9 and J usage is TRBJ2-3, with 10 bases fitting TRBD2. The J segment lost 11 bases and the V segment lost 4 bases, leaving 9 bases of the junction unmatched. Germline assignment: CDR1 SEHNR and CDR2 FQNEAQ (reference sequence). The CDR3 length is 14 residues.

This clone occurred once. This rearrangement joins TRBV7-2 to TRBJ2-3; 13 bases are shared with TRBD2. The CDR3 is 14 amino acids. Losses at the gene ends were 5 bases for V and 6 bases for J; bases not matched to a gene: 2. Germline lookup yields CDR1 SGHTA and CDR2 FQGNSA. CDR3 in amino acids: CASSRLAGGDTQYF. The CDR3 nucleotides are TGTGCCAGCAGCCGACTAGCGGGGGGTGATACGCAGTATTTT. The whole variable domain, remainder taken from reference TRBV7-2 and TRBJ2-3, is GAGVSQSPSNKVTEKGKDVELRCDPISGHTALYWYRQSLGQGLEFLIYFQGNSAPDKSGLPSDRFSAERTGGSVSTLTIQRTQQEDSAVYLCASSRLAGGDTQYFGPGTRLTVL.

The V and J genes are TRBV19 and TRBJ1-4; D is unresolved. The CDR3 is made up of 12 amino acids. Germline assignment: CDR1 LNHDA and CDR2 SQIVND (reference sequence). Trimming cost V 5 bases and J 10 bases, with 11 bases left between them. CDR3 loop: CASSDPMAKLFF. CDR3 bases: TGTGCCAGTAGTGACCCCATGGCAAAACTGTTTTTT.

The chain has TRBV11-2 and TRBJ1-3; D not resolved. The CDR3 contains 13 residues. Germline V lookup: CDR1 SGHAT, CDR2 FQNNGV. The V end was cut by 3 bases, the J end by 9 bases, with 12 bases between. Written as DNA, the CDR3 is TGTGCCAGCAGCTTCTTTAGAGATTCCACCATATATTTT. Amino acid sequence: CASSFFRDSTIYF.

This sequence joins TRBV27 and TRBJ2-6; D remains unclear. Per germline, CDR1 MNHEY and CDR2 SMNVEV (reference sequence). Trimming removed 2 bases at V and 0 bases at J, with 5 bases between. This CDR3 comprises 15 residues. DNA of the CDR3: TGTGCCAGCAGTTTAATTGCCTCTGGGGCCAACGTCCTGACTTTC. Its translation: CASSLIASGANVLTF.

The CDR3: CASSQSPRADTQYF. DNA for the CDR3: TGTGCCAGCAGCCAAAGCCCAAGGGCAGATACGCAGTATTTT. The rearrangement joins TRBV11-3 to TRBJ2-3; D ambiguous. Germline V gene sequence: CDR1 SGHNT, CDR2 YENEEA. Deletions cut 5 bases from V and 4 bases from J, with 13 bases between. The length of the CDR3 is 14 residues.

The chain joins TRBV5-1 to TRBJ2-5, with D unresolved. V was pared by 0 bases and J by 2 bases, with 5 bases between. Germline CDR1 SGHRS, CDR2 YFSETQ. The CDR3 sequence is 13 residues long. This chain's CDR3 is CASSLGVQETQYF. The CDR3 DNA sequence: TGCGCCAGCAGCTTGGGGGTTCAAGAGACCCAGTACTTC.

This rearrangement joins TRBV15 to TRBJ2-5; TRBD1 aligns across 7 bases. V shed 0 bases, J shed 4 bases, and the junction held 5 bases outside the gene matches. The CDR3 has 15 residues. Germline lookup yields CDR1 LNHNV and CDR2 YYDKDF (reference sequence). As DNA, the CDR3 is TGTGCCACCAGCAGAGACACAGGGGTTGTAGAGACCCAGTACTTC. Amino acid sequence: CATSRDTGVVETQYF.

The chain joins TRBV6-1 to TRBJ2-3; D may be TRBD2 (6 bases). Germline V gene sequence: CDR1 MNHNS, CDR2 SASEGT. The CDR3 length is 15 residues. Trimming took off 4 bases at V and 2 bases at J, with 13 bases between the two ends. The CDR3 coding sequence is TGTGCCAGCAGTGCGGACTGGGAGGCCACAGATACGCAGTATTTT. Residues: CASSADWEATDTQYF.

This clone showed up just a few times. The gene calls are TRBV2 and TRBJ2-5, with TRBD2 matching 12 bases. The CDR3 runs to 14 residues. V lost 4 bases and J lost 5; bases outside the gene matches: 2. Per germline, CDR1 SNHLY and CDR2 FYNNEI. CDR3 coding DNA: TGTGCCAGCAGTGGACTAGCGGGGGATGAGACCCAGTACTTC. It specifies CASSGLAGDETQYF.

The table lists this clone with a few counts. The V call is TRBV29-1, the J call TRBJ2-1; perhaps TRBD2 as D (5 bases). Trimming removed 7 bases at V and 11 bases at J, with 15 bases between. Looked up from germline, CDR1 is SQVTM and CDR2 is ANQGSEA. This CDR3 region has 11 residues. In DNA, the CDR3 is TGCAGCGGTGATGGCGGGTCTCAGCAGTTCTTC. Translated, it gives CSGDGGSQQFF.

This chain links TRBV7-2 with TRBJ1-3, with D unresolved. Germline V gives CDR1 SGHTA, CDR2 FQGNSA. The CDR3 is 15 amino acids. The germline V and J ends were trimmed by 1 base and 1 base, with 8 bases remaining between them. CDR3 in DNA: TGTGCCAGCAGCTTAGAACCGGTTTCTGGAAACACCATATATTTT. Its protein product is CASSLEPVSGNTIYF.

The chain recombines TRBV30 with TRBJ1-5; a weak D match, TRBD1 (6 bases). V lost 6 bases and J lost 0, with 12 bases in between. CDR1 and CDR2 from the germline V gene are GTSNPN and SVGIG (reference sequence). There are 14 residues in the CDR3. The CDR3 coding sequence is TGTGCCTGCCGGGACACCTATAGCAATCAGCCCCAGCATTTT. Protein product: CACRDTYSNQPQHF.

The rearrangement joins TRBV7-2 to TRBJ1-2; 10 bases agree with TRBD1. Germline CDR1 and CDR2: SGHTA and FQGNSA. V was pared by 1 base and J by 4 bases, with 3 bases of the junction left unmatched. CDR3 size: 15 residues. This CDR3 is CASSLGRTGGYGYTF. Written as DNA, the CDR3 is TGTGCCAGCAGCTTAGGCAGGACAGGGGGCTATGGCTACACCTTC.

The chain couples TRBV9 to TRBJ2-5; TRBD1 matches 8 bases. The V and J ends lost 6 bases and 4 bases, in that order; junction bases with no gene match: 11. CDR3 size: 15 residues. Germline V CDR1 and CDR2: SGDLS, YYNGEE. The CDR3 region is CASTQTGTGGETQYF. In nucleotides, the CDR3 is TGTGCCAGCACCCAAACTGGGACAGGAGGAGAGACCCAGTACTTC.

The chain couples TRBV6-6 to TRBJ2-7, with 7 bases identical to TRBD1. The germline V gene encodes CDR1 MNHNY and CDR2 SVGAGI (reference sequence). With V trimmed by 0 bases and J by 2 bases, 1 base remained unmatched. The CDR3 runs 14 residues. The CDR3 loop reads CASSYSGTAYEQYF. CDR3 sequence (DNA): TGTGCCAGCAGTTACTCGGGGACAGCCTACGAGCAGTACTTC.

This clone was counted once. This chain uses TRBV6-5 with TRBJ1-2; D unresolved. This CDR3 is built from 13 residues. V shed 2 bases and J shed 8 bases, with 12 bases lying between them. Germline CDR1 MNHEY, CDR2 SVGAGI. The CDR3 sequence is CASSYKGASGYTF. Written as DNA, the CDR3 is TGTGCCAGCAGTTACAAAGGAGCTAGCGGCTACACCTTC.

V usage is TRBV5-8 and J usage is TRBJ2-3, with 13 bases identical to TRBD2. CDR1 is SGHTS, CDR2 YDEGEE, per germline. This CDR3 comprises 15 residues. V trimming: 3 bases; J trimming: 4 bases; junction bases outside the gene matches: 2. The CDR3 bases are TGTGCCAGCAGCTCCGGGACTAGCGGGGCAGATACGCAGTATTTT. Translation: CASSSGTSGADTQYF. Full variable domain (remainder filled in from reference TRBV5-8 and TRBJ2-3): EAGVTQSPTHLIKTRGQQATLRCSPISGHTSVYWYQQALGLGLQFLLWYDEGEERNRGNFPPRFSGRQFPNYSSELNVNALELEDSALYLCASSSGTSGADTQYFGPGTRLTVL.

Here the CDR3 reads CASSRDREDSGQFF. The CDR3 DNA reads as TGTGCCAGCAGCAGGGACAGGGAGGATTCAGGGCAGTTCTTC. This chain joins TRBV2 and TRBJ2-1, with 9 bases lining up with TRBD1. The CDR3 loop spans 14 amino acids. From germline, CDR1 is SNHLY and CDR2 FYNNEI. The junction had 12 bases not matched to a gene; V was cut back by 6 bases and J by 12 bases. Full variable domain (missing parts from reference TRBV2 and TRBJ2-1): EPEVTQTPSHQVTQMGQEVILRCVPISNHLYFYWYRQILGQKVEFLVSFYNNEISEKSEIFDDQFSVERPDGSNFTLKIRSTKLEDSAMYFCASSRDREDSGQFFGPGTRLTVL.

This sequence joins TRBV4-1 and TRBJ2-1, with 8 bases aligning to TRBD2. Losses at the gene ends were 0 bases for V and 3 bases for J; bases not matched to a gene: 10. The CDR3 contains 18 residues. Per germline, CDR1 MGHRA and CDR2 YSYEKL. In DNA, the CDR3 is TGCGCCAGCAGCCAAGATGGGGTGGGAGCGGGGGTCTACAATGAGCAGTTCTTC. Its translation is CASSQDGVGAGVYNEQFF.

V is TRBV7-6 and J is TRBJ2-5; D unresolved. Deletions cut 2 bases from V and 1 base from J, with 5 bases between. CDR3 size: 13 residues. CDR1 is SGHVS, CDR2 FNYEAQ, per germline. CDR3 amino acids: CASSLRIQETQYF. CDR3 in DNA: TGTGCCAGCAGCTTAAGAATCCAAGAGACCCAGTACTTC.